Following are 19 T cell receptor beta chains from one sample sequenced in a study of cytomegalovirus exposure and HLA in healthy donors. 13 Jbeta primers and 60 Vbeta primers were used for the PCR. The data were produced by immunoSEQ multiplex PCR, yet TCRdb's version contains in-frame clones alone and is incomplete. The repertoire holds about 170,000 clones, with almost 75% as singletons. Sequenced: PBMCs. The origin of the receptors is a woman between 18 and 29 years old in good health and CMV-seropositive.

The chain has TRBV9 and TRBJ2-1; a possible D gene is TRBD2 (6 bases). CDR3 length equals 15 residues. Germline CDR1 SGDLS, CDR2 YYNGEE. Between the trimmed V and J ends, which lost 4 bases and 10 bases, there was a span of 21 bases. CDR3 protein: CASSSGTPGIGEQFF. CDR3 nucleotide sequence: TGTGCCAGCAGCTCCGGGACTCCCGGGATTGGGGAGCAGTTCTTC.

In this sample, this clone turned up once. The chain is built from TRBV7-9 and TRBJ1-5, with D perhaps TRBD1 (6 bases). Per the germline V gene, CDR1 is SEHNR and CDR2 is FQNEAQ (reference sequence). The CDR3 covers 14 residues. V lost 4 bases to trimming and J lost 5 bases, with 12 bases between them. The CDR3 DNA reads TGTGCCAGCAGCTCCCAGGGGTGGGATCAGCCCCAGCATTTT. Its translation is CASSSQGWDQPQHF.

The chain has TRBV19 and TRBJ2-3, with D maybe TRBD2 (5 bases). This CDR3 comprises 13 residues. Germline V gene lookup returns CDR1 LNHDA and CDR2 SQIVND (reference sequence). The V end was cut by 1 base, the J end by 8 bases, with 10 bases between. In DNA form, the CDR3 reads TGTGCCAGTAGTATAGGAACCGAGGGTACGCAGTATTTT. Amino acid sequence: CASSIGTEGTQYF.

The chain recombines TRBV6-5 with TRBJ1-4, with D perhaps TRBD1 (5 bases). CDR3 length: 13 amino acids. Trimming left V 7 bases short and J 5 bases short, with 11 bases between. Germline-derived CDR1 and CDR2 are MNHEY and SVGAGI. The CDR3 DNA follows: TGTGCCAGCACCTTCAGACAGAATGAAAAACTGTTTTTT. Its protein product is CASTFRQNEKLFF.

The rearrangement links TRBV19 to TRBJ1-6; D ambiguous. The germline gives CDR1 LNHDA, CDR2 SQIVND (reference sequence). The CDR3 extends over 15 amino acids. V was pared by 3 bases and J by 9 bases, with 15 bases between. This chain's CDR3 is CASSIPSDGFSPLHF. DNA of the CDR3: TGTGCCAGTAGTATCCCGAGCGACGGATTTTCACCCCTCCACTTT.

This chain links TRBV29-1 with TRBJ1-3, with a possible D match to TRBD1 (6 bases). Germline CDR1 and CDR2: SQVTM and ANQGSEA. CDR3 length: 14 residues. V gave up 6 bases and J gave up 0 bases, with 12 bases separating them. The CDR3 coding sequence is TGCAGCGTAGCGAAGGGGGACTCTGGAAACACCATATATTTT. Protein sequence: CSVAKGDSGNTIYF.

This clone was observed a few times. The rearrangement uses TRBV27 and TRBJ1-1; possibly TRBD1 for D (5 bases). Trimming shortened V by 1 base and J by 3 bases, and 9 bases separated the two germline ends. The CDR3 is 14 residues long. Germline V gene sequence: CDR1 MNHEY, CDR2 SMNVEV (reference sequence). CDR3 nucleotide sequence: TGTGCCAGCAGTTTATACTGGGGGGACACTGAAGCTTTCTTT. Translation: CASSLYWGDTEAFF.

The chain employs TRBV14 and TRBJ1-1, with 8 bases lining up with TRBD1. Trimming cost V 2 bases and J 11 bases; bases outside gene matches: 13. The CDR3 loop spans 15 amino acids. Germline V CDR1 and CDR2: SGHDN, FVKESK. The CDR3, as DNA: TGTGCCAGCAGCCAATTCCGGACAGGGACGAATGATGCTTTCTTT. It is translated as CASSQFRTGTNDAFF. Filled out from reference TRBV14 and TRBJ1-1, the complete variable domain reads EAGVTQFPSHSVIEKGQTVTLRCDPISGHDNLYWYRRVMGKEIKFLLHFVKESKQDESGMPNNRFLAERTGGTYSTLKVQPAELEDSGVYFCASSQFRTGTNDAFFGQGTRLTVV.

The gene calls are TRBV30 and TRBJ1-5; D may be TRBD1 (6 bases). CDR3 size: 16 residues. Germline CDR1 is GTSNPN and CDR2 is SVGIG (reference sequence). V lost 2 bases and J 0 bases, leaving 14 bases between the germline ends. Here the CDR3 reads CAWSTRGAYSNQPQHF. Here the CDR3 DNA reads TGTGCCTGGAGTACCCGGGGGGCCTATAGCAATCAGCCCCAGCATTTT.

As concerns this clone: The same CDR3 also results from other DNA sequences found in this sample. The chain links TRBV7-6 to TRBJ2-7, with 8 bases lining up with TRBD1. This CDR3 is built from 13 residues. Germline V gene sequence: CDR1 SGHVS, CDR2 FNYEAQ. V lost 9 bases to trimming and J lost 1 base; unmatched junction nucleotides: 5. DNA for the CDR3: TGTGCCAGTAGCCACAGGGGGTCCTACGAGCAGTACTTC. Translating it yields CASSHRGSYEQYF.

This clone was recorded once. The chain links TRBV7-6 to TRBJ2-7, with 12 bases fitting TRBD1. V was clipped by 3 bases and J by 5 bases; unmatched bases: 2. The germline gives CDR1 SGHVS, CDR2 FNYEAQ. The CDR3 length is 14 residues. The CDR3 bases are TGTGCCAGCAGCTTTGGGACAGGGGGCAACGAGCAGTACTTC. It codes for CASSFGTGGNEQYF.

J is TRBJ1-1 and V is TRBV6-5; D not certain. CDR1 and CDR2 from the germline V gene are MNHEY and SVGAGI. Trimming shortened V by 7 bases and J by 1 base, and 4 bases separated the two germline ends. CDR3 size: 11 residues. CDR3 coding DNA: TGTGCCAGCAACGGGAACACTGAAGCTTTCTTT. It codes for CASNGNTEAFF.

V is TRBV9 and J is TRBJ1-2; weak D call: TRBD1 (5 bases). The CDR3 runs to 14 residues. The V gene lost 0 bases and the J gene lost 5 bases, with 11 bases spanning the gap. The germline V gene encodes CDR1 SGDLS and CDR2 YYNGEE. The CDR3 loop reads CASSVGGGTYGYTF. CDR3 coding DNA: TGTGCCAGCAGCGTAGGGGGAGGGACTTATGGCTACACCTTC.

The V gene is TRBV29-1, the J gene TRBJ2-7; a possible D gene is TRBD1 (5 bases). The V end was cut by 1 base, the J end by 4 bases, with 14 bases between. This CDR3 has 14 amino acids. CDR1 and CDR2 (germline): SQVTM, ANQGSEA. CDR3 sequence: CSVEAAGKVYEQYF. DNA of the CDR3: TGCAGCGTTGAAGCCGCAGGGAAGGTGTACGAGCAGTACTTC.

This rearrangement joins TRBV9 to TRBJ2-5; 10 bases are shared with TRBD2. J was trimmed by 2 bases and V by 0 bases; bases with no gene match: 4. The germline CDR1 and CDR2 sequences are SGDLS and YYNGEE. This CDR3 is 16 amino acids long. The CDR3 here is CASSVGASGGQETQYF. In nucleotides, the CDR3 is TGTGCCAGCAGCGTAGGGGCTAGCGGGGGACAAGAGACCCAGTACTTC.

CDR3 DNA sequence: TGCGCCAGCAGCCCGACCGGGACAGCAAAAGGAAACACCATATATTTT. This sequence encodes CASSPTGTAKGNTIYF. This chain uses TRBV5-1 with TRBJ1-3, with 7 positions matching TRBD1. The CDR3 covers 16 residues. CDR1 SGHRS and CDR2 YFSETQ come from the germline V gene. Trimming took 4 bases from V and 4 from J; bases not matched to a gene: 11.

The rearrangement joins TRBV11-3 to TRBJ2-7; 12 nucleotides align to TRBD1. Germline CDR1 is SGHNT and CDR2 is YENEEA. V lost 5 bases to trimming and J lost 0 bases; unmatched junction nucleotides: 5. The length of the CDR3 is 16 residues. The CDR3 coding sequence is TGTGCCAGCAGCCCGGGACAGGGGGCGAGCTCCTACGAGCAGTACTTC. Translation: CASSPGQGASSYEQYF.

This clone was observed once. V and J are TRBV7-9 and TRBJ2-5; possible D gene TRBD1, 6 bases. The CDR3 totals 15 residues. The germline CDR1 and CDR2 sequences are SEHNR and FQNEAQ (reference sequence). The V and J ends lost 0 bases and 5 bases respectively, with 13 bases between them. The CDR3: CASSLAQGLRETQYF. The CDR3 nucleotides read TGTGCCAGCAGCTTAGCGCAGGGGCTACGGGAGACCCAGTACTTC.

This clone was seen a few times. The gene calls are TRBV28 and TRBJ2-1; 9 nucleotides line up with TRBD1. The ends lost 5 bases at V and 15 bases at J; junction bases unmatched: 8. The germline V gene encodes CDR1 MDHEN and CDR2 SYDVKM. This CDR3 spans 12 amino acids. CDR3 region: CASSGGQGTLFF. Written as DNA, the CDR3 is TGTGCCAGCAGTGGGGGACAGGGAACTTTGTTCTTC.